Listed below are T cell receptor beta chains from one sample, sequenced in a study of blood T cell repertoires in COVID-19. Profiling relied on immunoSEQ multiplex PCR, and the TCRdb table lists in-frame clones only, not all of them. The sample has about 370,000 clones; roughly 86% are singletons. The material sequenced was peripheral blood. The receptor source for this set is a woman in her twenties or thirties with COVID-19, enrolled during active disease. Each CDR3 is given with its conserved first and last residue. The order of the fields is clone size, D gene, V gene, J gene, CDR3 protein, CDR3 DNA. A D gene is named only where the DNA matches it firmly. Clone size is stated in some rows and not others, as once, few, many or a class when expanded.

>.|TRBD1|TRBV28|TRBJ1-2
CASSTGTGGYGYTF
TGTGCCAGCAGTACGGGGACAGGGGGTTATGGCTACACCTTC
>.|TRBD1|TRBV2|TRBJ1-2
CASRGTAANYGYTF
TGTGCCAGCAGGGGGACAGCAGCTAACTATGGCTACACCTTC
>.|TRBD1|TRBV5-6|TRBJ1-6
CASSLDRGLSSPLHF
TGTGCCAGCAGCTTGGACAGGGGGCTAAGTTCACCCCTCCACTTT
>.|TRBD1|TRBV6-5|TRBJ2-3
CASSPGGRGTDTQYF
TGTGCCAGCAGTCCAGGGGGTAGGGGCACAGATACGCAGTATTTT
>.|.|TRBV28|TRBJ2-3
CASRGRAGADLTDTQYF
TGTGCCAGCAGGGGAAGGGCGGGCGCCGATCTTACAGATACGCAGTATTTT
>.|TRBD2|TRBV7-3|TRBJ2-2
CASSSAGTMFTGELFF
TGTGCCAGCAGCTCCGCGGGGACTATGTTTACCGGGGAGCTGTTTTTT
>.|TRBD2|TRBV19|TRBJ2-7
CASSMRTSALSYYEQYF
TGTGCCAGTAGTATGAGGACTAGCGCATTATCCTACTACGAGCAGTACTTC
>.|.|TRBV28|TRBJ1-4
CASSVGSIWEKLFF
TGTGCCAGCAGTGTCGGGTCTATATGGGAAAAACTGTTTTTT
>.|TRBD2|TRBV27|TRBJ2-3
CASSPSGRAGVDTQYF
TGTGCCAGCAGTCCTAGCGGGAGGGCCGGCGTAGATACGCAGTATTTT
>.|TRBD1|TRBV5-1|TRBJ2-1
CASSRQGDEQFF
TGCGCCAGCAGCCGTCAGGGGGATGAGCAGTTCTTC
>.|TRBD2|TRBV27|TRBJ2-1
CASTGAGYNEQFF
TGTGCCAGCACGGGAGCGGGATACAATGAGCAGTTCTTC
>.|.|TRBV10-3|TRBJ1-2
CAISDRGRENYGYTF
TGTGCCATCAGTGATCGCGGACGGGAGAACTATGGCTACACCTTC
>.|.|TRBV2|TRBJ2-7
CASRQGSYEQYF
TGTGCCAGCAGACAGGGAAGCTACGAGCAGTACTTC
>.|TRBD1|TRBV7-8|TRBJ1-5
CASSLVGTGGVNQPQHF
TGTGCCAGCAGCTTAGTAGGGACAGGGGGTGTTAATCAGCCCCAGCATTTT
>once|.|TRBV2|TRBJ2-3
CASSEWATSTDTQYF
TGTGCCAGCAGTGAATGGGCAACTAGCACAGATACGCAGTATTTT
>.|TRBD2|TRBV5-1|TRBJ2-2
CASSPGLLTGGELFF
TGCGCCAGCAGCCCGGGACTATTAACGGGCGGGGAGCTGTTTTTT
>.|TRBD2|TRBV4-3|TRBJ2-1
CASSQEGLAGGIYEQFF
TGCGCCAGCAGCCAAGAGGGACTAGCGGGAGGGATCTATGAGCAGTTCTTC
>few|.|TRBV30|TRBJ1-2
CAWSVNSKDGYTF
TGTGCCTGGAGTGTTAACAGTAAGGATGGCTACACCTTC
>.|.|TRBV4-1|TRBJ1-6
CASSQDLRGSYNSPLHF
TGCGCCAGCAGCCAAGATCTGAGGGGGTCCTATAATTCACCCCTCCACTTT
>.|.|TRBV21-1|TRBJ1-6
CATQLGQHNSPLHF
TGTGCCACCCAACTGGGACAGCATAATTCACCCCTCCACTTT
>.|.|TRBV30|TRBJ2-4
CALTVAKNIQYF
TGTGCCTTGACAGTGGCCAAAAACATTCAGTACTTC
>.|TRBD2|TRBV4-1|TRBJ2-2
CASSLLAGGTGELFF
TGCGCCAGCAGTCTACTAGCGGGAGGGACCGGGGAGCTGTTTTTT
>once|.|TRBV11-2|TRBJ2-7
CASSRGPVYEQYF
TGTGCCAGCAGCCGCGGGCCAGTCTACGAGCAGTACTTC
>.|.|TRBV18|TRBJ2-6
CASSPGGANVLTF
TGTGCCAGCTCACCTGGCGGAGCCAACGTCCTGACTTTC
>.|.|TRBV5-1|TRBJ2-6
CASSSWVSRDGANVLTF
TGCGCCAGCAGCTCGTGGGTCTCGAGGGATGGGGCCAACGTCCTGACTTTC
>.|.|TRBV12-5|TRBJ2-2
CASALRTDGELFF
TGTGCTAGTGCCTTGCGGACAGACGGGGAGCTGTTTTTT
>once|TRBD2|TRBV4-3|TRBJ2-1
CASSPGSASGSYNEQFF
TGCGCCAGCAGCCCAGGCTCGGCTAGCGGGAGCTACAATGAGCAGTTCTTC
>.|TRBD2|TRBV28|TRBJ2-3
CASSPSLAGESDTQYF
TGTGCCAGCAGTCCCTCGCTGGCGGGAGAATCAGATACGCAGTATTTT
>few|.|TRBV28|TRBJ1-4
CASSRQINEKLFF
TGTGCCAGCAGCCGACAGATAAATGAAAAACTGTTTTTT
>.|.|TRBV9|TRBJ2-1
CASSVATDSGVLYNEQFF
TGTGCCAGCAGCGTAGCTACCGACTCGGGGGTACTATACAATGAGCAGTTCTTC
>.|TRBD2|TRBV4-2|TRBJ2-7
CASSPSSGRANEQYF
TGTGCCAGCAGCCCTTCTAGCGGGAGGGCCAATGAGCAGTACTTC
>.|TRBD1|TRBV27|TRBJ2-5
CASSLQGAEETQYF
TGTGCCAGCAGTTTACAGGGGGCGGAGGAGACCCAGTACTTC
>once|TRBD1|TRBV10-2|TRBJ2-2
CASSLTGGGPGELFF
TGCGCCAGCAGCTTAACAGGGGGTGGTCCCGGGGAGCTGTTTTTT
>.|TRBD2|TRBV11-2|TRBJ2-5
CASSPSGRAEETQYF
TGTGCCAGCAGCCCTAGCGGGAGGGCCGAAGAGACCCAGTACTTC
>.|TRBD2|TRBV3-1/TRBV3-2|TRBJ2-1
CASSPSGNSYNEQFF
TGTGCCAGCAGTCCTAGCGGGAACTCCTACAATGAGCAGTTCTTC
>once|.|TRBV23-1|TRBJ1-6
CASSPSATGTNSPLHF
TGCGCCAGCAGTCCCTCCGCCACAGGGACCAATTCACCCCTCCACTTT
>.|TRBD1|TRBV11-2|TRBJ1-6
CASSPQGFSGSPLHF
TGTGCCAGCAGCCCACAGGGGTTTTCGGGGTCACCCCTCCACTTT
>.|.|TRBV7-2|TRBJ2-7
CASSLVPSSLTYEQYF
TGTGCCAGCAGCTTAGTACCCTCTAGTCTAACCTACGAGCAGTACTTC
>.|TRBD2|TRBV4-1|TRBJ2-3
CASSQRASGSTDTQYF
TGCGCCAGCAGCCAACGGGCTAGCGGGAGCACAGATACGCAGTATTTT
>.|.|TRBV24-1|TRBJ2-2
CATSLTGELFF
TGTGCCACCAGTCTTACCGGGGAGCTGTTTTTT
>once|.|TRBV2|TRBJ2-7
CASSSRGSFDEQYF
TGTGCCAGCAGTTCCAGGGGAAGTTTCGACGAGCAGTACTTC
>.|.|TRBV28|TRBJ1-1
CASSFSGRAFF
TGTGCCAGCAGTTTCTCAGGGAGGGCTTTCTTT
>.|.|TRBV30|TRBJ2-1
CAWSRQYNEQFF
TGTGCCTGGAGTAGACAGTACAATGAGCAGTTCTTC
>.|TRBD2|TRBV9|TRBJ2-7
CASSALAGDHEQYF
TGTGCCAGCAGCGCCCTAGCGGGAGACCACGAGCAGTACTTC
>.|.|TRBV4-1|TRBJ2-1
CASSQVARGDEQFF
TGCGCCAGCAGCCAAGTAGCCAGGGGAGACGAGCAGTTCTTC
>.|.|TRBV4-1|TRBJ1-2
CASSQAPYERRYGYTF
TGCGCCAGCAGCCAAGCACCTTACGAGAGAAGATATGGCTACACCTTC
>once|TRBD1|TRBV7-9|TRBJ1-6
CASSFMSQGSYYSPLHF
TGTGCCAGCAGCTTCATGTCACAGGGGAGTTACTATTCACCCCTCCACTTT
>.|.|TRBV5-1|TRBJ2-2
CASSQNTGELFF
TGCGCCAGCAGCCAGAACACCGGGGAGCTGTTTTTT
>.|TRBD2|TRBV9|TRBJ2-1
CASSREAGEGNEQFF
TGTGCCAGCAGCCGGGAGGCCGGGGAGGGCAATGAGCAGTTCTTC
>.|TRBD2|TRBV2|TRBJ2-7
CASSPNLAAGSYEQYF
TGTGCCAGCAGCCCCAATCTAGCGGCCGGGTCCTACGAGCAGTACTTC
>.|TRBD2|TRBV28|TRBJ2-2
CASSLGLWGLAGMNTGELFF
TGTGCCAGCAGTTTAGGACTATGGGGACTAGCGGGAATGAACACCGGGGAGCTGTTTTTT
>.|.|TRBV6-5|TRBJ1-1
CASSLRGSTEAFF
TGTGCCAGCAGCTTGAGAGGCAGCACTGAAGCTTTCTTT
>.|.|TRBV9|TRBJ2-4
CASSPGTLGDIQYF
TGTGCCAGCAGCCCAGGGACTCTTGGGGACATTCAGTACTTC
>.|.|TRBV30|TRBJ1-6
CAWSVYRSNSPLHF
TGTGCCTGGAGTGTTTATAGGAGTAATTCACCCCTCCACTTT